This T cell receptor (beta chain) was retrieved from a study of T cell repertoires in cytomegalovirus infection (dated by TCRdb to the late 2010s). Concerning the study at large: Alongside well-studied HLA-B-restricted epitopes, the peptide stimulations were aimed at recently identified HLA-C-restricted CMV epitopes, whose presentation resists viral immunomodulation. Donor HLA type was relevant to the analysis, as public TCR beta signatures indicated carriage of CMV infection together with the matching HLA type. Results and caveats for the whole study, not just this receptor: Cumulative frequency of public TCR beta family members discriminated carriers of CMV infection plus the relevant HLA type in this cohort and an independent approximately 350-donor cohort. The ex vivo response was dominated by HLA-C-restricted CMV-specific TCR beta clonotypes, and the single most frequent clonotype in two of eight donors was supplied by these HLA-C-restricted clonotypes.

The treatment or condition label, as the study defines it: in vitro stimulation with specific CMV peptide epitopes to enrich CMV-specific T cells. The CDR3 runs 17 amino acids, cysteine and phenylalanine included. Only the CDR3 part of the read is kept: 51 bases, read in frame from the first base. The germline V gene provides CDR1 LGHNA and CDR2 YNFKEQ. At the junction V is shortened by 4 bases and J by 4 bases; bases outside the gene matches: 10. TCRdb lists the instrument as Illumina HiSeq 1500. TCRdb reworked the public reads: Q25 trimming with fastp, MiXCR clone assembly, productive beta chains retained. Each entry is one CDR3 protein sequence, shown with its most common DNA and genes. Recorded for this sample are about 900,000 distinct CDR3 sequences; approximately 31% of them occurred a single time. The top ten clonotypes cover 11% to 15% of the sample. The table lists this clonotype with a few counts. What antigen it recognizes has not been identified. The input lacks base qualities; no much larger clone sits a single base away.

The origin of this receptor is a human donor in good health (CMV status not recorded). Some clones in this sample may be carry-over from other donors' samples. Here the sequenced sample was cultured CD8+ T cells from PBMCs, taken from culture after CMV antigen stimulation. This sequence uses TRBV4-2 and TRBJ2-1; TRBD2 aligns with 10 central bases. The DNA is TGTGCCAGCAGCCCCCGTCTGTTAGCGGGGGGTTACAATGAGCAGTTCTTC. Its protein is CASSPRLLAGGYNEQFF.